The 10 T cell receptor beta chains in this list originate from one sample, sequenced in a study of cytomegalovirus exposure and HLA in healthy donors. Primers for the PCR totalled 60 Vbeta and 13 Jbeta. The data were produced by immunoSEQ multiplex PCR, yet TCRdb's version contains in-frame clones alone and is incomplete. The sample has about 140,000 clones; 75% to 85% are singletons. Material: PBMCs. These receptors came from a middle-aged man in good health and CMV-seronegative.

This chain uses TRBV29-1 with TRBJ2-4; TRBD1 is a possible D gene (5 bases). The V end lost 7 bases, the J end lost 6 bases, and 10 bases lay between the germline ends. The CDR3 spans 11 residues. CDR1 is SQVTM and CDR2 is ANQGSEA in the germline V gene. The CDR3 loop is CSGQGVNIQYF. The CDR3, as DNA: TGCAGCGGGCAGGGTGTAAACATTCAGTACTTC. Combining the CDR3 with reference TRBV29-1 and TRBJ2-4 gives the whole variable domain SAVISQKPSRDICQRGTSLTIQCQVDSQVTMMFWYRQQPGQSLTLIATANQGSEATYESGFVIDKFPISRPNLTFSTLTVSNMSPEDSSIYLCSGQGVNIQYFGAGTRLSVL.

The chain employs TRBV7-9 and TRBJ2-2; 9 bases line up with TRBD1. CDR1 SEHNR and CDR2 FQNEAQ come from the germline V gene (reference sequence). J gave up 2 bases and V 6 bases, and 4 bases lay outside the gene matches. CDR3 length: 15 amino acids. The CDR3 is CASRRDRANTGELFF. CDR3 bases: TGTGCCAGCAGACGGGACAGGGCAAACACCGGGGAGCTGTTTTTT. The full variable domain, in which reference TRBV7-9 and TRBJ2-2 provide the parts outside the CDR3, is DTGVSQNPRHKITKRGQNVTFRCDPISEHNRLYWYRQTLGQGPEFLTYFQNEAQLEKSRLLSDRFSAERPKGSFSTLEIQRTEQGDSAMYLCASRRDRANTGELFFGEGSRLTVL.

The CDR3 protein is CASSLASGSSSTDTQYF. In DNA, the CDR3 is TGTGCCAGCAGCTTAGCGTCGGGTAGCAGTAGCACAGATACGCAGTATTTT. The V gene is TRBV7-9, the J gene TRBJ2-3; no clear D. CDR3 length: 17 residues. V was clipped by 0 bases and J by 0 bases, with 13 bases between them. Germline CDR1 SEHNR, CDR2 FQNEAQ (reference sequence).

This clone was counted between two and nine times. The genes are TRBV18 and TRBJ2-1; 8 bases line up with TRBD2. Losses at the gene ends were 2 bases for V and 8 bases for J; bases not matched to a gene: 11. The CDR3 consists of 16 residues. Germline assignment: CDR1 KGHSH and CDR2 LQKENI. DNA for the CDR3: TGTGCCAGCTCACCAGGGGCAGCGGGAGATGTGGATGAGCAGTTCTTC. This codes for CASSPGAAGDVDEQFF. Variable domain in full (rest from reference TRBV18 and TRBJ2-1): NAGVMQNPRHLVRRRGQEARLRCSPMKGHSHVYWYRQLPEEGLKFMVYLQKENIIDESGMPKERFSAEFPKEGPSILRIQQVVRGDSAAYFCASSPGAAGDVDEQFFGPGTRLTVL.

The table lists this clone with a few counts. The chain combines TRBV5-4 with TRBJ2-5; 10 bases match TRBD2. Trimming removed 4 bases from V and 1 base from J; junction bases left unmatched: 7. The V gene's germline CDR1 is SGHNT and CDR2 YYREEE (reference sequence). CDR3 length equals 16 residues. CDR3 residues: CASSGGLANRQETQYF. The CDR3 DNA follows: TGTGCCAGCAGCGGGGGACTAGCGAATCGCCAAGAGACCCAGTACTTC.

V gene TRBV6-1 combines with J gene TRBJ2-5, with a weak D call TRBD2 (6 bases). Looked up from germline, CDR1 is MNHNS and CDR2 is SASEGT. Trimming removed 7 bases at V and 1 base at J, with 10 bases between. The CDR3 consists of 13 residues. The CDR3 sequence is CASKGGIQETQYF. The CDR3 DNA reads TGTGCCAGCAAGGGCGGGATCCAAGAGACCCAGTACTTC.

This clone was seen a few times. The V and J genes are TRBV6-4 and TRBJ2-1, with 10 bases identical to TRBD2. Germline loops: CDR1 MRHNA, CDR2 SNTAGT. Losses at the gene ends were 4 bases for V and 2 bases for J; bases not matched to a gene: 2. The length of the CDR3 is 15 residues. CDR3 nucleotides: TGTGCCAGCAGTGCCGGACTAGCGGCCTACAATGAGCAGTTCTTC. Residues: CASSAGLAAYNEQFF.

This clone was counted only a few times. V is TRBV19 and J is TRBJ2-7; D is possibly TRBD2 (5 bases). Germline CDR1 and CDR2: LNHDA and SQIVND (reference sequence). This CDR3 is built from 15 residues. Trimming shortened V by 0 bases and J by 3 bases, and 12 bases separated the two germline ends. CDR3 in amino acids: CASSIEDFWCYEQYF. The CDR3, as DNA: TGTGCCAGTAGTATAGAGGACTTTTGGTGCTACGAGCAGTACTTC.

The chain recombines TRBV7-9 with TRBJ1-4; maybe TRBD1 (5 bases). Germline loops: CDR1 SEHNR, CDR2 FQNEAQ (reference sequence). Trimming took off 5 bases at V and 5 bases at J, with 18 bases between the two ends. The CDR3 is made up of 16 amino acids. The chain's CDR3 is CASSHGLGRENEKLFF. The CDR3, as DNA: TGTGCCAGCAGCCACGGATTGGGGCGGGAGAATGAAAAACTGTTTTTT.

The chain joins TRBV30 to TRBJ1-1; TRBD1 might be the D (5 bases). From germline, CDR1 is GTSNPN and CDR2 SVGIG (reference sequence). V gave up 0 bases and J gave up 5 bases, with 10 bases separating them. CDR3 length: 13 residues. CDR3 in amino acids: CAWSVFGGTEAFF. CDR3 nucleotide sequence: TGTGCCTGGAGTGTATTCGGGGGGACTGAAGCTTTCTTT.